This TCR beta chain is drawn from a study of cytomegalovirus exposure and HLA in healthy donors. The primer mix had 60 Vbeta and 13 Jbeta primers. Sequencing was performed with immunoSEQ multiplex PCR; in TCRdb, only in-frame clones are kept and a portion is missing. This table holds some 220,000 clones, approximately 82% found once. This CDR3 is 16 amino acids long. Germline V CDR1 and CDR2: MNHNS, SASEGT. V was clipped by 2 bases and J by 10 bases; unmatched bases: 9. Overall study findings and caveats: TCR beta V- and J-gene trimming, according to a later analysis, was linked to a missense DCLRE1C variant. CMV serostatus was the sole immune exposure information available. About 87% or about 30% of the time was how often most TCR beta V segments were productive, according to an earlier analysis.

As regards this clone: What it binds is not known.

The V and J genes are TRBV6-1 and TRBJ1-6; 9 positions agree with TRBD1. Material for sequencing was PBMCs. This TCR was recovered from a woman between 40 and 55 years old in good health and CMV-seronegative. CDR3 sequence (DNA): TGTGCCAGCAGTGAACAAGGACAGGGGACGGGGTCACCCCTCCACTTT. Translated: CASSEQGQGTGSPLHF.